Listed here are 10 T cell receptor beta chains from one sample, sequenced in a study of Ad26.COV2.S vaccination and SARS-CoV-2 variants. Repertoires were generated with immunoSEQ multiplex PCR, while TCRdb's copy carries only in-frame clones and drops some. The profile covers fewer than 500,000 clones, with 90% appearing a single time and less than 4.5% taken by the ten largest. Documented treatment: some 20 received Ad26.COV2.S at low or high dose, single or two shots; about 5 received placebo; per-sample allocation not given. Sampling was performed 63 days after the first vaccine or placebo injection. The source material was peripheral blood, sampled in a trial of Ad26.COV2.S vaccine versus placebo. Every receptor here comes from a person aged 18-65 years who received the Ad26.COV2.S COVID-19 vaccine or a placebo.

This chain connects TRBV3-1 (or the pseudogene TRBV3-2) to TRBJ2-6, with TRBD1 matching 7 bases. This CDR3 is built from 16 residues. Germline CDR1 is LGHDT and CDR2 is YNNKEL (reference sequence). J was trimmed by 2 bases and V by 3 bases; bases with no gene match: 4. This CDR3 reads CASSHTGAPGANVLTF. In nucleotides, the CDR3 is TGTGCCAGCAGCCATACAGGGGCCCCTGGGGCCAACGTCCTGACTTTC.

The CDR3 nucleotides are TGTGCCAGCAGTTTATCTTCTGGGGTCAGACACACCGGGGAGCTGTTTTTT. Translated: CASSLSSGVRHTGELFF. This chain connects TRBV27 to TRBJ2-2; D remains ambiguous. Trimming removed 0 bases from V and 3 bases from J, with 14 bases in between. The CDR3 is 17 residues long. Per the germline V gene, CDR1 is MNHEY and CDR2 is SMNVEV (reference sequence).

This clone was counted between two and nine times. The chain employs TRBV7-9 and TRBJ2-2, with 11 bases that match TRBD2. The germline CDR1 and CDR2 sequences are SEHNR and FQNEAQ (reference sequence). The trim removed 4 bases at V and 2 bases at J, leaving 9 bases unmatched. The CDR3 spans 18 residues. CDR3 coding DNA: TGTGCCAGCAGCTCCCCTTCAACTAGCGGGAGTAACACCGGGGAGCTGTTTTTT. Its translation is CASSSPSTSGSNTGELFF.

This chain links TRBV27 with TRBJ2-5, with 9 bases matching TRBD2. CDR3 length: 21 residues. The ends lost 3 bases at V and 2 bases at J; junction bases unmatched: 22. Per germline, CDR1 MNHEY and CDR2 SMNVEV (reference sequence). The CDR3 region is CASSFTAPSGRSWGPQETQYF. CDR3 DNA sequence: TGTGCCAGCAGTTTTACAGCCCCCAGCGGGAGGTCCTGGGGGCCACAAGAGACCCAGTACTTC.

The rearrangement uses TRBV7-2 and TRBJ2-1; the match to TRBD2 covers 7 bases. The CDR3 sequence is 16 residues long. Trimming removed 5 bases from V and 6 bases from J; junction bases left unmatched: 13. Per germline, CDR1 SGHTA and CDR2 FQGNSA. The CDR3 sequence: CASSLFPRESGNEQFF. CDR3 DNA sequence: TGTGCCAGCAGCCTATTTCCGCGGGAGTCGGGCAATGAGCAGTTCTTC.

The rearrangement joins TRBV25-1 to TRBJ2-1; 12 bases agree with TRBD2. V was clipped by 6 bases and J by 5 bases; unmatched bases: 5. Germline CDR1 reads MGHDK; CDR2 reads SYGVNS. There are 15 residues in the CDR3. CDR3: CASSRLAGVDNEQFF. In DNA form, the CDR3 reads TGTGCCAGCAGCAGACTAGCGGGAGTTGACAATGAGCAGTTCTTC.

CDR3 amino acids: CASSFLSTVDTQYF. The CDR3 DNA is TGTGCCAGCAGCTTTTTGTCGACAGTGGATACGCAGTATTTT. V and J are TRBV7-9 and TRBJ2-3; a possible D gene is TRBD1 (5 bases). Trimming took 3 bases from V and 6 from J, leaving 13 bases between them. The CDR3 spans 14 residues. Germline-derived CDR1 and CDR2 are SEHNR and FQNEAQ (reference sequence). Supplemented by reference TRBV7-9 and TRBJ2-3, the full variable domain reads DTGVSQNPRHKITKRGQNVTFRCDPISEHNRLYWYRQTLGQGPEFLTYFQNEAQLEKSRLLSDRFSAERPKGSFSTLEIQRTEQGDSAMYLCASSFLSTVDTQYFGPGTRLTVL.

The chain has TRBV6-6 and TRBJ2-7; D remains unclear. V lost 2 bases and J 2 bases, leaving 4 bases between the germline ends. The CDR3 has 12 amino acids. Germline CDR1 and CDR2: MNHNY and SVGAGI (reference sequence). This CDR3 reads CASSYNAYEQYF. CDR3 DNA sequence: TGTGCCAGCAGTTACAACGCCTACGAGCAGTACTTC.

J is TRBJ2-2 and V is TRBV19, with TRBD2 identical over 11 bases. The V segment lost 5 bases and the J segment 6 bases; nucleotides outside the gene matches: 5. The CDR3 consists of 15 residues. Germline V lookup: CDR1 LNHDA, CDR2 SQIVND (reference sequence). The DNA of the CDR3 is TGTGCCAGTAGTCGAGTAGCGGGAGGGGCCGGGGAGCTGTTTTTT. This encodes CASSRVAGGAGELFF.

The chain uses TRBV7-2 and TRBJ1-1; D is undetermined. The CDR3 sequence is 14 residues long. The germline CDR1 and CDR2 sequences are SGHTA and FQGNSA. The ends were cut back, 3 bases at V and 0 bases at J, with 8 bases in the middle. CDR3 in DNA: TGTGCCAGCAGCTTGATCCGCATGAACACTGAAGCTTTCTTT. Amino acids: CASSLIRMNTEAFF.